Following are 12 T cell receptor beta chains from one sample sequenced in a study of regulatory dendritic cells for organ transplantation. Their antigen targets remain unknown. Sorted subsets were CFSE-labeled and cultured roughly 5 days with allogeneic dendritic cells. Some clones are missing from TCRdb's copy, which holds only in-frame ones; the method was immunoSEQ multiplex PCR. The sample has over 10,000 clones; roughly 89% are singletons. The material sequenced was naive CD8+ T cells from blood cultured with regulatory dendritic cells. Subset of the sample: CD45RA+ naive T cells. The receptors come from a human donor in good health.

This chain connects TRBV9 to TRBJ1-2; D uncertain. Germline-derived CDR1 and CDR2 are SGDLS and YYNGEE. The length of the CDR3 is 13 residues. The ends were cut back, 0 bases at V and 2 bases at J, with 5 bases in the middle. The CDR3 loop is CASSVGGNYGYTF. CDR3 DNA sequence: TGTGCCAGCAGCGTAGGAGGGAACTATGGCTACACCTTC.

The chain employs TRBV2 and TRBJ1-1; D is unclear. Looked up from germline, CDR1 is SNHLY and CDR2 is FYNNEI. Trimming pared 0 bases from V and 8 bases from J, leaving 13 bases between. The CDR3 is 14 amino acids. This CDR3 is CASSEAGRNREAFF. CDR3 sequence (DNA): TGTGCCAGCAGTGAAGCCGGACGAAATCGCGAAGCTTTCTTT. The full variable domain, rest sourced from reference TRBV2 and TRBJ1-1, is EPEVTQTPSHQVTQMGQEVILRCVPISNHLYFYWYRQILGQKVEFLVSFYNNEISEKSEIFDDQFSVERPDGSNFTLKIRSTKLEDSAMYFCASSEAGRNREAFFGQGTRLTVV.

The V call is TRBV7-9, the J call TRBJ1-1; 12 bases are shared with TRBD1. Germline-derived CDR1 and CDR2 are SEHNR and FQNEAQ (reference sequence). The trim removed 4 bases at V and 8 bases at J, leaving 8 bases unmatched. The CDR3 spans 15 residues. The CDR3 DNA follows: TGTGCCAGCAGCTCCGGGACAGGGGGCGGGCCCGAAGCTTTCTTT. It yields the protein CASSSGTGGGPEAFF.

This chain joins TRBV28 and TRBJ2-7; D is undetermined. CDR3 length equals 13 residues. Germline V gives CDR1 MDHEN, CDR2 SYDVKM. Trimming stripped 5 bases from V and 2 bases from J, with 10 bases between. In nucleotides, the CDR3 is TGTGCCAGCAGTCGGATCCCTGCCTACGAGCAGTACTTC. It encodes CASSRIPAYEQYF. Full variable domain (missing parts from reference TRBV28 and TRBJ2-7): DVKVTQSSRYLVKRTGEKVFLECVQDMDHENMFWYRQDPGLGLRLIYFSYDVKMKEKGDIPEGYSVSREKKERFSLILESASTNQTSMYLCASSRIPAYEQYFGPGTRLTVT.

This sequence joins TRBV5-6 and TRBJ1-2; a weak D match, TRBD1 (5 bases). Trimming shortened V by 4 bases and J by 4 bases, and 20 bases separated the two germline ends. CDR1 and CDR2 (germline): SGHDT, YYEEEE. The CDR3 contains 16 residues. CDR3 nucleotide sequence: TGTGCCAGCAGCGTACCTGACCAGGGTTTTGGCTATGGCTACACCTTC. It yields the protein CASSVPDQGFGYGYTF.

The CDR3 region has the DNA TGTGCCAGCAGCTTCGCAGGGGACCCTACCTACAATGAGCAGTTCTTC. Protein: CASSFAGDPTYNEQFF. The chain combines TRBV7-9 with TRBJ2-1; perhaps TRBD1 as D (6 bases). In germline, CDR1 is SEHNR, CDR2 FQNEAQ (reference sequence). The CDR3 runs to 16 residues. The V end was cut by 3 bases, the J end by 2 bases, with 14 bases between.

The chain recombines TRBV5-5 with TRBJ2-7, with D unclear. Germline CDR1 reads SGHKS; CDR2 reads YYEKEE (reference sequence). This CDR3 spans 11 amino acids. V was cut by 0 bases and J by 3 bases, with 1 base left in between. The CDR3: CASSLGYEQYF. DNA of the CDR3: TGTGCCAGCAGCTTGGGCTACGAGCAGTACTTC.

The chain links TRBV25-1 to TRBJ1-4; D gene unclear. Germline V CDR1 and CDR2: MGHDK, SYGVNS. V lost 3 bases and J 7 bases, leaving 12 bases between the germline ends. There are 14 residues in the CDR3. This CDR3 reads CASSDTPLREKLFF. The CDR3 region has the DNA TGTGCCAGCAGTGATACACCGTTACGTGAAAAACTGTTTTTT.

This clone was detected only once. The chain is built from TRBV13 and TRBJ2-7; unclear D gene. The CDR3 runs 13 residues. The V end was cut by 5 bases, the J end by 0 bases, with 8 bases between. Germline CDR1 is PRHDT and CDR2 is FYEKMQ (reference sequence). CDR3 bases: TGTGCCAGCAGCCCTCAGGTCTCCTACGAGCAGTACTTC. Translated: CASSPQVSYEQYF.

The V gene is TRBV14, the J gene TRBJ2-1; TRBD2 aligns across 9 bases. CDR3 size: 17 residues. V dropped 5 bases and J dropped 5; count of bases not matched to a gene: 13. Germline V gene data show CDR1 as SGHDN and CDR2 as FVKESK. This CDR3 reads CASSAGDSGGYHNEQFF. As DNA, the CDR3 is TGTGCCAGCAGCGCCGGCGATAGCGGGGGATACCACAATGAGCAGTTCTTC.

V usage is TRBV7-9 and J usage is TRBJ2-1; either TRBD1 or TRBD2 may fit D (7 bases each). The V gene lost 5 bases and the J gene lost 10 bases, with 21 bases spanning the gap. CDR3 length equals 15 residues. Germline V CDR1 and CDR2: SEHNR, FQNEAQ (reference sequence). The CDR3 DNA follows: TGTGCCAGCAGCCGCCAGGGGGGGCAATTGTCGGAGCAGTTCTTC. Its protein is CASSRQGGQLSEQFF. The entire variable domain, with the rest obtained from reference TRBV7-9 and TRBJ2-1, is as follows: DTGVSQNPRHKITKRGQNVTFRCDPISEHNRLYWYRQTLGQGPEFLTYFQNEAQLEKSRLLSDRFSAERPKGSFSTLEIQRTEQGDSAMYLCASSRQGGQLSEQFFGPGTRLTVL.

The chain uses TRBV5-6 and TRBJ1-4, with D tentatively TRBD1 (5 bases). The CDR3 sequence is 14 residues long. Between the trimmed V and J ends, which lost 2 bases and 10 bases, there was a span of 15 bases. Germline V gene sequence: CDR1 SGHDT, CDR2 YYEEEE. CDR3 bases: TGTGCCAGCAGCTTTGGGCAAGGGGTTGGAAAACTGTTTTTT. Translation gives CASSFGQGVGKLFF.